The TCR beta chain described here comes from a study of blood T cell repertoires in COVID-19. Study context: Whether acute or convalescent, the COVID-19 samples came from the United States, Italy and Spain. The analysed material was cDNA or gDNA that came from T cells, B-cell-depleted T cells, or PBMCs.

The CDR3 is 17 amino acids. The germline V gene encodes CDR1 MGHDK and CDR2 SYGVNS. V lost 7 bases and J lost 6; bases outside the gene matches: 20. In the original processing: By means of reference gene primer amplification, nucleated cell counts were estimated. The data were produced by immunoSEQ multiplex PCR, yet TCRdb's version contains in-frame clones alone and is incomplete. That table is the source of V, J and clone size, and D and trimming were worked out from the DNA. The table shows around 200,000 clones, with about 89% occurring only once. The clonotype comes from a man in his forties with active or convalescent COVID-19. Sequenced input: peripheral blood. The chain combines TRBV25-1 with TRBJ1-2, with TRBD1 matching 7 bases. This CDR3 is CASNLHSPARGANGYTF. The DNA for the CDR3 is TGTGCCAGCAATCTTCACTCGCCCGCCAGGGGGGCAAATGGCTACACCTTC.